A single sample is the source of the 2 T cell receptor beta chains below, sequenced in a study of T-cell memory formation after mild COVID-19. One entry per CDR3 protein results from TCRdb running MiXCR on the 5' RACE reads. The sample consists of about 560,000 distinct CDR3 sequences, 15% to 20% of them appearing once. Sequenced input: PBMCs or a T cell subset sorted from them (not recorded which). These receptors were taken from an adult woman who had mild COVID-19 (a few samples of this study predate the infection). Cell type and time point are not known.

The chain is built from TRBV15 and TRBJ2-6; tentatively, D is TRBD2 (5 bases). This CDR3 contains 16 residues. Between the trimmed V and J ends, which lost 3 bases and 2 bases, there was a span of 11 bases. The germline CDR1 and CDR2 sequences are LNHNV and YYDKDF (reference sequence). Here the CDR3 reads CATSRPEVAGANVLTF. In nucleotides, the CDR3 is TGTGCCACCAGCAGGCCGGAGGTGGCTGGGGCCAACGTCCTGACTTTC.

This clonotype turned up a few times. V is TRBV11-3 and J is TRBJ2-1; no reliable D call. The V end lost 4 bases, the J end lost 2 bases, and 9 bases lay between the germline ends. The CDR3 contains 14 residues. Germline V gives CDR1 SGHNT, CDR2 YENEEA. CDR3 sequence: CASSYLAAYNEQFF. CDR3 nucleotides: TGTGCCAGCAGCTACTTAGCTGCCTACAATGAGCAGTTCTTC.